This is a list of T cell receptor beta chains from one sample in a study of T cells expressing NK-cell markers. Reprocessing the 5' RACE reads, TCRdb reports a single entry for every CDR3 protein and omits DNA. Its listing shows about 390,000 distinct CDR3 sequences. Sequenced input: blood T cells: a sorted CD56 or NKG2C T cell subset, CD4+ or CD8+ T cells, or bulk PBMC T cells (not recorded which). All receptors come from a woman aged 50 to 65 in good health. CDR3s include the opening cysteine and the closing phenylalanine or tryptophan. Fields, in order: J gene, V gene, clone size, CDR3 protein. Clone sizes are given selectively: once, few, many, or a class where the clone is expanded.

TRBJ1-1,TRBV20-1,NA,CRGDWVRTEAFF
TRBJ1-3,TRBV6-5,NA,CASSSGRRFSGNTIYF
TRBJ2-1,TRBV24-1,medium-sized,CATSDPRGLVEQFF
TRBJ2-7,TRBV11-3,NA,CASSHLISEQYF
TRBJ1-3,TRBV2,NA,CASSGPGRNTGNTIYF
TRBJ2-5,TRBV19,NA,CASSIQATSGRQETQYF
TRBJ2-7,TRBV27,NA,CASSLTGRGLTYEQYF
TRBJ2-5,TRBV5-5,NA,CASSSSGDLAGTQYF
TRBJ2-5,TRBV20-1,NA,CSARQGQETQYF
TRBJ2-1,TRBV7-2,NA,CASSQIDYNEQFF
TRBJ2-7,TRBV6-5,NA,CASSTGTSGVYEQYF